One sample yielded the 17 T cell receptor beta chains listed below, sequenced in a study of identical twins. TCRdb processed the 5' RACE reads anew with MiXCR; each CDR3 protein has one entry. The sample shows around 960,000 distinct CDR3 sequences, 12% of them seen only once. The sample also formed part of further work on yellow fever vaccine responses in identical twins.

The sample taken for sequencing was PBMCs. All receptors derive from a woman in her late teens or twenties in good health.

This clonotype was seen repeatedly, ten times or more. The CDR3 sequence is CASSPRQGAYNEQFF. CDR3 sequence (DNA): TGTGCCAGCAGCCCTAGACAGGGGGCCTACAATGAGCAGTTCTTC. This chain connects TRBV2 to TRBJ2-1, with 9 bases lining up with TRBD1. The V gene end was trimmed by 6 bases and the J gene end by 2 bases; junction bases not matched to a gene: 5. Germline CDR1 reads SNHLY; CDR2 reads FYNNEI. This CDR3 is 15 amino acids long.

This clonotype was counted at least ten times. The genes are TRBV12-3 or TRBV12-4 and TRBJ2-7; D is uncertain. Between the trimmed V and J ends, which lost 4 bases and 1 base, there was a span of 8 bases. The CDR3 totals 13 residues. The CDR3 is CASSWAESYEQYF. In DNA form, the CDR3 reads TGTGCCAGCAGTTGGGCGGAATCCTACGAGCAGTACTTC.

This clonotype was detected once. Possible read error: a much larger clone is one base away. This CDR3 fails to terminate in the conserved phenylalanine or tryptophan, so it likely reflects a read error. The V call is TRBV5-4, the J call TRBJ2-2, with 10 bases identical to TRBD2. V lost 3 bases and J lost 0; bases outside the gene matches: 11. The CDR3 is 19 amino acids. CDR1 and CDR2 from the germline V gene are SGHNT and YYREEE (reference sequence). The CDR3, as DNA: TGTGCCAGCAGCTCGGGACTAGCGCAACTTCCCGCGAACACCGGGGAGCTGTTTCTT. The encoded protein is CASSSGLAQLPANTGELFL.

This clonotype showed up just a few times. In DNA, the CDR3 is TGCAGCGTTGAAGGGGTGGGGGCTGCCTCCTACAATGAGCAGTTCTTC. This codes for CSVEGVGAASYNEQFF. The rearrangement links TRBV29-1 to TRBJ2-1, with a possible D match to TRBD1 (6 bases). The CDR3 spans 16 residues. Trimming left V 1 base short and J 0 bases short, with 13 bases between. The germline gives CDR1 SQVTM, CDR2 ANQGSEA.

This clonotype was detected only a few times. The V and J genes are TRBV3-1 and TRBJ2-7; D is ambiguous. The CDR3 is 15 residues long. Trimming took 0 bases from V and 1 from J, leaving 10 bases between them. Germline CDR1 and CDR2: LGHDT and YNNKEL (reference sequence). The CDR3 DNA reads as TGTGCCAGCAGCCAAGATATGGCGTATTCCTACGAGCAGTACTTC. Protein: CASSQDMAYSYEQYF.

This chain links TRBV10-3 with TRBJ1-2; 7 bases are a match to TRBD1. V was pared by 10 bases and J by 6 bases, with 5 bases of the junction left unmatched. This CDR3 is 11 amino acids long. Germline CDR1 is ENHRY and CDR2 is SYGVKD. The chain's CDR3 is CASRTGNGYTF. The DNA of the CDR3 is TGTGCCAGCCGGACAGGAAATGGCTACACCTTC.

This clonotype was detected ten times or more. The chain employs TRBV12-3 or TRBV12-4 and TRBJ2-1; tentatively, D is TRBD1 or TRBD2 (5 bases each). The V and J ends lost 4 bases and 7 bases respectively, with 14 bases between them. CDR3 size: 14 residues. This CDR3 is CASSYGTPFNEQFF. The CDR3 DNA sequence: TGTGCCAGCAGTTATGGGACCCCGTTTAATGAGCAGTTCTTC.

The CDR3 DNA is TGCAGCGTTGCCTGGGTTCGAGAGACCCAGTACTTC. The encoded protein is CSVAWVRETQYF. The chain carries TRBV29-1 and TRBJ2-5, with no clear D. Germline CDR1 SQVTM, CDR2 ANQGSEA. V lost 4 bases and J lost 4, with 10 bases in between. The CDR3 is 12 amino acids. The complete variable domain, with remaining parts taken from reference TRBV29-1 and TRBJ2-5, reads SAVISQKPSRDICQRGTSLTIQCQVDSQVTMMFWYRQQPGQSLTLIATANQGSEATYESGFVIDKFPISRPNLTFSTLTVSNMSPEDSSIYLCSVAWVRETQYFGPGTRLLVL.

The chain is built from TRBV4-2 and TRBJ2-1; the D is unclear. The V and J ends lost 2 bases and 8 bases respectively, with 7 bases between them. The germline V gene encodes CDR1 LGHNA and CDR2 YNFKEQ. The CDR3 is made up of 12 amino acids. CDR3 in DNA: TGTGCCAGCAGCCAACTAAGCGATGAGCAGTTCTTC. It encodes CASSQLSDEQFF.

The sample holds a few counts of this clonotype. The rearrangement joins TRBV4-1 to TRBJ2-7; 9 nucleotides agree with TRBD1. The CDR3 contains 16 residues. With V trimmed by 1 base and J by 2 bases, 6 bases remained unmatched. The germline V gene encodes CDR1 MGHRA and CDR2 YSYEKL. CDR3 in amino acids: CASSQARRQGAYEQYV. The DNA of the CDR3 is TGCGCCAGCAGCCAAGCAAGACGACAGGGGGCCTACGAGCAGTACGTC.

The genes are TRBV6-1 and TRBJ1-4, with D hard to call. CDR3 length equals 13 residues. CDR1 and CDR2 from the germline V gene are MNHNS and SASEGT. Trimming left V 7 bases short and J 8 bases short, with 14 bases between. CDR3 nucleotides: TGTGCCAGCACCCCCGGGAGGGAGGAAAAACTGTTTTTT. This translates into CASTPGREEKLFF.

In its sample, this clonotype was seen many times. This chain links TRBV27 with TRBJ2-7; 7 bases fit TRBD1. The length of the CDR3 is 15 residues. Germline CDR1 MNHEY, CDR2 SMNVEV (reference sequence). V shed 7 bases, J shed 3 bases, and the junction held 12 bases outside the gene matches. DNA of the CDR3: TGTGCCAGCATTTACCGCCAGGGACAGATCTACGAGCAGTACTTC. Translated: CASIYRQGQIYEQYF.

This chain connects TRBV29-1 to TRBJ2-6, with no clear D. Trimming stripped 3 bases from V and 2 bases from J, with 8 bases between. Germline lookup yields CDR1 SQVTM and CDR2 ANQGSEA. This CDR3 is 14 amino acids long. CDR3 sequence reads: CSVDIGAGANVLTF. In DNA form, the CDR3 reads TGCAGCGTTGATATCGGTGCTGGGGCCAACGTCCTGACTTTC.

The chain is built from TRBV14 and TRBJ2-7, with D perhaps TRBD1 or TRBD2 (5 bases each). With 0 bases removed from V and 6 bases from J, the gap between germline ends came to 15 bases. Germline V gene lookup returns CDR1 SGHDN and CDR2 FVKESK. This CDR3 has 15 amino acids. CDR3 sequence (DNA): TGTGCCAGCAGCCAAGATCGGGGCCTAGTAGGCGAGCAGTACTTC. This gives the protein CASSQDRGLVGEQYF.

The chain is built from TRBV5-1 and TRBJ2-1, with D possibly matching TRBD1 (6 bases). V was cut by 2 bases and J by 3 bases, with 12 bases left in between. This CDR3 is built from 15 residues. The germline V gene encodes CDR1 SGHRS and CDR2 YFSETQ. CDR3 sequence: CASSLDRPNYNEQFF. CDR3 nucleotides: TGCGCCAGCAGCTTAGACAGGCCCAACTACAATGAGCAGTTCTTC.

This clonotype was observed at least ten times. The chain recombines TRBV2 with TRBJ2-1; 12 nucleotides align to TRBD2. V gave up 6 bases and J gave up 4 bases; unmatched junction bases: 4. This CDR3 has 15 residues. Per germline, CDR1 SNHLY and CDR2 FYNNEI. The CDR3 protein is CASSRTSGKYNEQFF. CDR3 in DNA: TGTGCCAGCAGCAGGACTAGCGGGAAGTACAATGAGCAGTTCTTC. Full variable domain (outside the CDR3, taken from reference TRBV2 and TRBJ2-1): EPEVTQTPSHQVTQMGQEVILRCVPISNHLYFYWYRQILGQKVEFLVSFYNNEISEKSEIFDDQFSVERPDGSNFTLKIRSTKLEDSAMYFCASSRTSGKYNEQFFGPGTRLTVL.

This clonotype was observed a single time. The gene calls are TRBV20-1 and TRBJ2-2, with D unresolved. The CDR3 is made up of 16 amino acids. CDR1 and CDR2 (germline): DFQATT, SNEGSKA (reference sequence). V was trimmed by 0 bases and J by 1 base, leaving 12 bases between them. CDR3 bases: TGCAGTGCTAGAGACGACCTAATAGGGAACACCGGGGAGCTGTTTTTT. Amino acid sequence: CSARDDLIGNTGELFF.